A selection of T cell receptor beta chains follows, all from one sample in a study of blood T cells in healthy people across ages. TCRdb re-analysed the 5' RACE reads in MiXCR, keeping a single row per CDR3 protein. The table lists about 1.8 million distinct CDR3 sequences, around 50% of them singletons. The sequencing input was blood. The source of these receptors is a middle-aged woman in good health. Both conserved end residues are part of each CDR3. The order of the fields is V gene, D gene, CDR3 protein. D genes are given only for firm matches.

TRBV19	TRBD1	CASRRDRAGTQYF
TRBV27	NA	CASSVGTGWEQYF
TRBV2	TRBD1	CASSTGTAVSGANVLTF
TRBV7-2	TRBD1	CATKATGARGDTQYF
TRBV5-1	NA	CASSLGGSAKNIQYF
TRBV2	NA	CASGKGGNQPQHF
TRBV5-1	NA	CASRQGYSNQPQHF
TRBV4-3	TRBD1	CASSQTTGQETQYF
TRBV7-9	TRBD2	CASSPTSGGADGELFF
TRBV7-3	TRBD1	CASSTGVSETQYF
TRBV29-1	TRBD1	CSLWTGNTDTQYF
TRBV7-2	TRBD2	CASSLDVGRGGNEQYF
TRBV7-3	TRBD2	CASSLAASGGLNEQFF
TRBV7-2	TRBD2	CASSPTSGGAPSQYF
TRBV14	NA	CASSRDGVGVPYEQYF
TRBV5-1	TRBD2	CASSLASRSGGAPYEQYF
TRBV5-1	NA	CASSADAGRVTEQYF
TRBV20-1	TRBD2	CSAFNLAGAYNEQFF
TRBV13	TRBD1	CASSCQGVQGATNEKLFF
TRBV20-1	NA	CSARPPSGGYVTDTQYF
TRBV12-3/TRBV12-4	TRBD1	CASNQRDRGVYGYTF
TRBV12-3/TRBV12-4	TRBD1	CASSLGTGGRTYEQYF
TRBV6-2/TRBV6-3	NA	CASSSIRLRANYGYTF
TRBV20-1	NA	CSARDPWGGPTDTQYF
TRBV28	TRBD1	CASSDGTGARVFF
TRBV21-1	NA	CARRQGAATDTQYF
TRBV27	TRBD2	CASSLVAGYQETQYF
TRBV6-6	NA	CASSSVEQFF
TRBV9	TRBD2	CASSPFQTSGGYNEQFF
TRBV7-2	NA	CASSLRRGDEQYF
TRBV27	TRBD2	CASSPLPRGGGQFF
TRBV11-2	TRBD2	CASSPRRVGLAGTQYF
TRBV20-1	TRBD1	CSASRGQPSYEQYF
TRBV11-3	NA	CASSLENLGEQYF